Below are 32 T cell receptor beta chains sequenced from a single sample in a study of blood T cell repertoires in COVID-19. Some clones are missing from TCRdb's copy, which holds only in-frame ones; the method was immunoSEQ multiplex PCR. The sample lists roughly 330,000 clones; about nine tenths were seen once. The sample taken for sequencing was peripheral blood. The receptors here all came from a man younger than 40 with COVID-19, enrolled during active disease.

This clone occurred once. The V and J genes are TRBV7-9 and TRBJ1-6; maybe TRBD1 (5 bases). Between the trimmed V and J ends, which lost 2 bases and 5 bases, there was a span of 16 bases. Germline-derived CDR1 and CDR2 are SEHNR and FQNEAQ (reference sequence). This CDR3 is 17 amino acids long. CDR3 in DNA: TGTGCCAGCAGCTTAATCGGGGGGGGTTGGAATAATTCACCCCTCCACTTT. Translation: CASSLIGGGWNNSPLHF.

This sequence joins TRBV28 and TRBJ1-2, with TRBD1 as a possible D gene (5 bases). CDR1 and CDR2 (germline): MDHEN, SYDVKM. V lost 3 bases, J lost 1 base, and 9 bases lay in between. This CDR3 region has 14 residues. The CDR3 sequence: CASSFGGGNYGYTF. The DNA for the CDR3 is TGTGCCAGCAGTTTTGGGGGGGGTAACTATGGCTACACCTTC.

The chain carries TRBV25-1 and TRBJ1-3; TRBD1 might be the D (5 bases). From germline, CDR1 is MGHDK and CDR2 SYGVNS. This CDR3 is built from 16 residues. Trimming left V 2 bases short and J 0 bases short, with 11 bases between. This chain's CDR3 is CASSELGGASGNTIYF. For the CDR3, the DNA is TGTGCCAGCAGTGAACTAGGAGGGGCCTCTGGAAACACCATATATTTT.

This chain uses TRBV19 with TRBJ1-3, with 8 bases identical to TRBD1. CDR1 LNHDA and CDR2 SQIVND come from the germline V gene (reference sequence). V was pared by 6 bases and J by 4 bases, with 2 bases of the junction left unmatched. The CDR3 totals 13 residues. This CDR3 reads CASRRTGGNTIYF. Here the CDR3 DNA reads TGTGCCAGTAGAAGGACAGGGGGAAACACCATATATTTT.

V is TRBV24-1 and J is TRBJ2-7; 7 nucleotides agree with TRBD1. With 2 bases clipped from V and 2 bases from J, the junction kept 5 bases outside the gene matches. This CDR3 is 15 amino acids long. Germline assignment: CDR1 KGHDR and CDR2 SFDVKD. CDR3 sequence (DNA): TGTGCCACCAGTGATTCGACAGGGAGACCCTACGAGCAGTACTTC. As protein: CATSDSTGRPYEQYF.

The chain combines TRBV2 with TRBJ2-3, with 8 positions matching TRBD1. Germline CDR1 is SNHLY and CDR2 is FYNNEI. The V gene end was trimmed by 10 bases and the J gene end by 3 bases; junction bases not matched to a gene: 9. This CDR3 has 14 amino acids. CDR3 DNA sequence: TGTGCCACCGCCCGGGACAGGAGTACAGATACGCAGTATTTT. Translation gives CATARDRSTDTQYF. Full variable domain (remainder filled in from reference TRBV2 and TRBJ2-3): EPEVTQTPSHQVTQMGQEVILRCVPISNHLYFYWYRQILGQKVEFLVSFYNNEISEKSEIFDDQFSVERPDGSNFTLKIRSTKLEDSAMYFCATARDRSTDTQYFGPGTRLTVL.

The rearrangement uses TRBV7-2 and TRBJ2-2; 9 bases align to TRBD1. The germline V gene has CDR1 SGHTA and CDR2 FQGNSA. The CDR3 loop spans 16 amino acids. Trimming removed 5 bases from V and 0 bases from J; junction bases left unmatched: 4. The CDR3, as DNA: TGTGCCAGCAGCGTACGACAGGGGGCGAACACCGGGGAGCTGTTTTTT. Amino acid sequence: CASSVRQGANTGELFF.

The V gene is TRBV19, the J gene TRBJ2-1; perhaps TRBD2 as D (6 bases). Germline loops: CDR1 LNHDA, CDR2 SQIVND (reference sequence). The CDR3 runs 13 residues. V was trimmed by 0 bases and J by 10 bases, leaving 10 bases between them. In DNA, the CDR3 is TGTGCCAGTAGTATAGATAGCGGCTACGAGCAGTTCTTC. This encodes CASSIDSGYEQFF.

The CDR3 is CASSLGTGFGYTF. The CDR3 nucleotides are TGTGCCAGCAGCTTAGGGACAGGGTTTGGCTACACCTTC. The V call is TRBV11-3, the J call TRBJ1-2; 8 bases line up with TRBD1. Germline values: CDR1 SGHNT, CDR2 YENEEA. With V trimmed by 1 base and J by 7 bases, 2 bases remained unmatched. The CDR3 sequence is 13 residues long.

The sample holds a few counts of this clone. The chain carries TRBV7-9 and TRBJ2-7; 7 nucleotides line up with TRBD2. This CDR3 region has 16 residues. The germline V gene encodes CDR1 SEHNR and CDR2 FQNEAQ (reference sequence). Trimming cost V 2 bases and J 0 bases; bases outside gene matches: 7. The CDR3 region is CASSLTLAVSSYEQYF. In DNA form, the CDR3 reads TGTGCCAGCAGCTTAACCCTAGCGGTGAGCTCCTACGAGCAGTACTTC.

The V call is TRBV3-1 (or the pseudogene TRBV3-2), the J call TRBJ2-1; D gene uncertain. Germline lookup yields CDR1 LGHDT and CDR2 YNNKEL (reference sequence). Trimming stripped 7 bases from V and 0 bases from J, with 10 bases between. CDR3 length equals 14 residues. The CDR3 sequence is CASNPGSSYNEQFF. The CDR3 region has the DNA TGTGCCAGCAACCCGGGTAGCTCCTACAATGAGCAGTTCTTC.

The chain is built from TRBV28 and TRBJ2-1, with 7 bases fitting TRBD1. This CDR3 spans 14 amino acids. V shed 8 bases and J 3 bases; nucleotides not matched to a gene: 7. Germline V gives CDR1 MDHEN, CDR2 SYDVKM. The CDR3, as DNA: TGTGCCAGCGGGTCGGGACAGATCTACAATGAGCAGTTCTTC. Protein sequence: CASGSGQIYNEQFF.

V usage is TRBV7-2 and J usage is TRBJ1-2, with D perhaps matching TRBD1 (6 bases). The CDR3 sequence is 16 residues long. From germline, CDR1 is SGHTA and CDR2 FQGNSA. V was cut by 5 bases and J by 8 bases, with 24 bases left in between. CDR3 coding DNA: TGTGCCAGCAGCCCCTCGACAGGTTCTCGTAGTAAAGGCTACACCTTC. Translation gives CASSPSTGSRSKGYTF.

This chain links TRBV28 with TRBJ1-2, with D possibly matching TRBD1 (5 bases). The CDR3 is 15 residues long. Per germline, CDR1 MDHEN and CDR2 SYDVKM. The V and J ends lost 5 bases and 4 bases respectively, with 17 bases between them. The CDR3 protein is CASSPSGGNFYGYTF. In DNA, the CDR3 is TGTGCCAGCAGTCCGAGTGGGGGGAACTTCTATGGCTACACCTTC.

The gene calls are TRBV14 and TRBJ2-3; 14 bases agree with TRBD2. The V gene end was trimmed by 4 bases and the J gene end by 2 bases; junction bases not matched to a gene: 8. The CDR3 covers 18 residues. CDR1 and CDR2 from the germline V gene are SGHDN and FVKESK. CDR3 nucleotides: TGTGCCAGCAGCCTAAAAGGACTAGCGGGAGGAATCACAGATACGCAGTATTTT. Protein sequence: CASSLKGLAGGITDTQYF.

This chain's CDR3 is CASTARTGLAGAYQETQYF. CDR3 in DNA: TGTGCCAGCACCGCCCGGACGGGACTAGCGGGGGCCTACCAAGAGACCCAGTACTTC. The chain recombines TRBV5-4 with TRBJ2-5, with 14 positions matching TRBD2. Germline CDR1 and CDR2: SGHNT and YYREEE (reference sequence). J lost 0 bases, V lost 6 bases, and 13 bases had no gene match. The CDR3 has 19 residues.

The rearrangement links TRBV10-3 to TRBJ2-7; TRBD1 is a possible D gene (5 bases). In germline, CDR1 is ENHRY, CDR2 SYGVKD. The V end lost 4 bases, the J end lost 3 bases, and 16 bases lay between the germline ends. The CDR3 sequence is 15 residues long. The CDR3 sequence: CAISAMQGRVYEQYF. The DNA for the CDR3 is TGTGCCATCAGTGCCATGCAGGGTAGGGTCTACGAGCAGTACTTC.

The chain carries TRBV28 and TRBJ2-7, with 7 bases fitting TRBD2. The germline V gene has CDR1 MDHEN and CDR2 SYDVKM. With 2 bases clipped from V and 4 bases from J, the junction kept 5 bases outside the gene matches. This CDR3 is 14 amino acids long. The CDR3 reads CASSLAGERYEQYF. The CDR3 DNA is TGTGCCAGCAGTTTAGCGGGGGAACGTTACGAGCAGTACTTC.

The gene calls are TRBV9 and TRBJ1-1; TRBD1 aligns across 8 bases. Losses at the gene ends were 1 base for V and 4 bases for J; bases not matched to a gene: 0. CDR3 length: 13 residues. CDR1 is SGDLS, CDR2 YYNGEE, per germline. CDR3 nucleotides: TGTGCCAGCAGCGTAACAGGGGGCACTGAAGCTTTCTTT. Translated: CASSVTGGTEAFF.

The rearrangement uses TRBV11-2 and TRBJ2-6, with D perhaps matching TRBD1 (5 bases). Per the germline V gene, CDR1 is SGHAT and CDR2 is FQNNGV. This CDR3 contains 14 residues. Deletions cut 1 base from V and 14 bases from J, with 15 bases between. The DNA of the CDR3 is TGTGCCAGCAGCTTAGTTCCCCCTGACAGACTCCTGACTTTC. It yields the protein CASSLVPPDRLLTF.

This clone is a singleton in its sample. V gene TRBV5-4 combines with J gene TRBJ2-1, with D unresolved. Germline V gene sequence: CDR1 SGHNT, CDR2 YYREEE (reference sequence). The CDR3 covers 17 residues. The V end was cut by 3 bases, the J end by 5 bases, with 21 bases between. CDR3 coding DNA: TGTGCCAGCAGCTCCACCCCCCATCTGACTCTTGACAATGAGCAGTTCTTC. Amino acids: CASSSTPHLTLDNEQFF.

This clone was picked up one time. V and J are TRBV10-3 and TRBJ1-2; TRBD1 agrees at 8 bases. The trim removed 0 bases at V and 8 bases at J, leaving 2 bases unmatched. Germline V gene sequence: CDR1 ENHRY, CDR2 SYGVKD. The CDR3 covers 13 residues. The CDR3, as DNA: TGTGCCATCAGTGAGTCGACAGGGGCGGGCTACACCTTC. Protein: CAISESTGAGYTF.

The chain recombines TRBV10-3 with TRBJ2-7, with 8 positions matching TRBD1. This CDR3 is built from 14 residues. V gave up 3 bases and J gave up 6 bases; unmatched junction bases: 7. Germline V CDR1 and CDR2: ENHRY, SYGVKD. The CDR3 sequence is CAISDWTGISEQYF. The CDR3 DNA sequence: TGTGCCATCAGTGACTGGACAGGGATTAGCGAGCAGTACTTC.

The genes are TRBV6-2 or TRBV6-3 and TRBJ2-5, with D unresolved. V lost 1 base to trimming and J lost 4 bases, with 7 bases between them. Germline V lookup: CDR1 MNHEY, CDR2 SVGEGT. The CDR3 covers 13 residues. CDR3 DNA sequence: TGTGCCAGCAGTTACTATCGAGCAGAGACCCAGTACTTC. Its protein is CASSYYRAETQYF.

The gene calls are TRBV4-2 and TRBJ2-5; D unclear. Germline lookup yields CDR1 LGHNA and CDR2 YNFKEQ. CDR3 length equals 13 residues. V dropped 3 bases and J dropped 3 bases, with 8 bases sitting between them. CDR3 amino acids: CASSQTPEETQYF. CDR3 nucleotide sequence: TGTGCCAGCAGCCAGACTCCAGAAGAGACCCAGTACTTC.

The chain combines TRBV5-5 with TRBJ2-7; 11 positions agree with TRBD2. Germline loops: CDR1 SGHKS, CDR2 YYEKEE (reference sequence). CDR3 size: 16 residues. V gave up 3 bases and J gave up 0 bases; unmatched junction bases: 5. This chain's CDR3 is CASSSWTSGPSYEQYF. CDR3 DNA sequence: TGTGCCAGCAGCTCCTGGACTAGCGGGCCCTCCTACGAGCAGTACTTC.

The chain is built from TRBV7-3 and TRBJ2-6; the D gene is possibly TRBD2 (5 bases). The V gene's germline CDR1 is SGHTA and CDR2 FQGTGA. The CDR3 has 16 residues. V lost 1 base and J lost 3, with 10 bases in between. Written as DNA, the CDR3 is TGTGCCAGCAGCTTAAGAGGGCCCTATGGGGCCAACGTCCTGACTTTC. This translates into CASSLRGPYGANVLTF.

The chain has TRBV24-1 and TRBJ2-2; D not certain. Germline V gives CDR1 KGHDR, CDR2 SFDVKD. The germline V and J ends were trimmed by 10 bases and 5 bases, with 13 bases remaining between them. The CDR3 covers 13 residues. The CDR3 DNA is TGTGCCACTTCGAGCGTTTGGACCGGGGAGCTGTTTTTT. Its protein product is CATSSVWTGELFF.

The rearrangement uses TRBV29-1 and TRBJ2-7; 10 bases align to TRBD2. CDR3 length: 14 residues. Losses at the gene ends were 7 bases for V and 1 base for J; bases not matched to a gene: 7. Looked up from germline, CDR1 is SQVTM and CDR2 is ANQGSEA. For the CDR3, the DNA is TGCAGCGCTACGCGGACTAGCGGATCCTACGAGCAGTACTTC. Translation gives CSATRTSGSYEQYF.

The chain combines TRBV5-8 with TRBJ2-7; D is perhaps TRBD1 (7 bases). Between the trimmed V and J ends, which lost 0 bases and 3 bases, there was a span of 16 bases. This CDR3 is 16 amino acids long. In germline, CDR1 is SGHTS, CDR2 YDEGEE. The CDR3 here is CASSLGSGQGGYEQYF. For the CDR3, the DNA is TGTGCCAGCAGCTTGGGGAGTGGGCAGGGGGGCTACGAGCAGTACTTC.

V and J are TRBV27 and TRBJ2-2; D is possibly TRBD1 (6 bases). The CDR3 is 17 residues long. V gave up 3 bases and J gave up 6 bases, with 20 bases separating them. Per the germline V gene, CDR1 is MNHEY and CDR2 is SMNVEV (reference sequence). CDR3 region: CASSFLISQRGSGELFF. The CDR3 nucleotides are TGTGCCAGCAGTTTCTTAATCTCCCAGAGGGGGTCCGGGGAGCTGTTTTTT.

The chain has TRBV30 and TRBJ2-1; D gene uncertain. This CDR3 comprises 14 residues. Germline V gene lookup returns CDR1 GTSNPN and CDR2 SVGIG (reference sequence). CDR3 sequence reads: CAVGGLRNSNEQFF. The CDR3, as DNA: TGTGCGGTAGGCGGCCTCCGAAATTCAAATGAGCAGTTCTTC.